This T cell receptor (beta chain) was sequenced for a study of OX40 agonist ivuxolimab in advanced cancers. The germline CDR1 and CDR2 sequences are GTSNPN and SVGIG (reference sequence). V was pared by 5 bases and J by 1 base, with 26 bases between. This CDR3 spans 18 amino acids. The assay was immunoSEQ multiplex PCR, and TCRdb's table has in-frame clones only and misses some. The sample holds 84,000 or so clones, over 85% seen once. The specimen was CD4+ or CD8+ T cells sorted from blood, collected in a trial of the OX40 agonist ivuxolimab. The receptor's source is an adult with an advanced solid tumor such as melanoma, head and neck, liver or kidney cancer. The chain links TRBV30 to TRBJ1-1; D is perhaps TRBD1 (5 bases). The CDR3 here is CAWDEVKDGTHPNTEAFF. As DNA, the CDR3 is TGTGCCTGGGATGAGGTCAAGGATGGGACTCACCCGAACACTGAAGCTTTCTTT.